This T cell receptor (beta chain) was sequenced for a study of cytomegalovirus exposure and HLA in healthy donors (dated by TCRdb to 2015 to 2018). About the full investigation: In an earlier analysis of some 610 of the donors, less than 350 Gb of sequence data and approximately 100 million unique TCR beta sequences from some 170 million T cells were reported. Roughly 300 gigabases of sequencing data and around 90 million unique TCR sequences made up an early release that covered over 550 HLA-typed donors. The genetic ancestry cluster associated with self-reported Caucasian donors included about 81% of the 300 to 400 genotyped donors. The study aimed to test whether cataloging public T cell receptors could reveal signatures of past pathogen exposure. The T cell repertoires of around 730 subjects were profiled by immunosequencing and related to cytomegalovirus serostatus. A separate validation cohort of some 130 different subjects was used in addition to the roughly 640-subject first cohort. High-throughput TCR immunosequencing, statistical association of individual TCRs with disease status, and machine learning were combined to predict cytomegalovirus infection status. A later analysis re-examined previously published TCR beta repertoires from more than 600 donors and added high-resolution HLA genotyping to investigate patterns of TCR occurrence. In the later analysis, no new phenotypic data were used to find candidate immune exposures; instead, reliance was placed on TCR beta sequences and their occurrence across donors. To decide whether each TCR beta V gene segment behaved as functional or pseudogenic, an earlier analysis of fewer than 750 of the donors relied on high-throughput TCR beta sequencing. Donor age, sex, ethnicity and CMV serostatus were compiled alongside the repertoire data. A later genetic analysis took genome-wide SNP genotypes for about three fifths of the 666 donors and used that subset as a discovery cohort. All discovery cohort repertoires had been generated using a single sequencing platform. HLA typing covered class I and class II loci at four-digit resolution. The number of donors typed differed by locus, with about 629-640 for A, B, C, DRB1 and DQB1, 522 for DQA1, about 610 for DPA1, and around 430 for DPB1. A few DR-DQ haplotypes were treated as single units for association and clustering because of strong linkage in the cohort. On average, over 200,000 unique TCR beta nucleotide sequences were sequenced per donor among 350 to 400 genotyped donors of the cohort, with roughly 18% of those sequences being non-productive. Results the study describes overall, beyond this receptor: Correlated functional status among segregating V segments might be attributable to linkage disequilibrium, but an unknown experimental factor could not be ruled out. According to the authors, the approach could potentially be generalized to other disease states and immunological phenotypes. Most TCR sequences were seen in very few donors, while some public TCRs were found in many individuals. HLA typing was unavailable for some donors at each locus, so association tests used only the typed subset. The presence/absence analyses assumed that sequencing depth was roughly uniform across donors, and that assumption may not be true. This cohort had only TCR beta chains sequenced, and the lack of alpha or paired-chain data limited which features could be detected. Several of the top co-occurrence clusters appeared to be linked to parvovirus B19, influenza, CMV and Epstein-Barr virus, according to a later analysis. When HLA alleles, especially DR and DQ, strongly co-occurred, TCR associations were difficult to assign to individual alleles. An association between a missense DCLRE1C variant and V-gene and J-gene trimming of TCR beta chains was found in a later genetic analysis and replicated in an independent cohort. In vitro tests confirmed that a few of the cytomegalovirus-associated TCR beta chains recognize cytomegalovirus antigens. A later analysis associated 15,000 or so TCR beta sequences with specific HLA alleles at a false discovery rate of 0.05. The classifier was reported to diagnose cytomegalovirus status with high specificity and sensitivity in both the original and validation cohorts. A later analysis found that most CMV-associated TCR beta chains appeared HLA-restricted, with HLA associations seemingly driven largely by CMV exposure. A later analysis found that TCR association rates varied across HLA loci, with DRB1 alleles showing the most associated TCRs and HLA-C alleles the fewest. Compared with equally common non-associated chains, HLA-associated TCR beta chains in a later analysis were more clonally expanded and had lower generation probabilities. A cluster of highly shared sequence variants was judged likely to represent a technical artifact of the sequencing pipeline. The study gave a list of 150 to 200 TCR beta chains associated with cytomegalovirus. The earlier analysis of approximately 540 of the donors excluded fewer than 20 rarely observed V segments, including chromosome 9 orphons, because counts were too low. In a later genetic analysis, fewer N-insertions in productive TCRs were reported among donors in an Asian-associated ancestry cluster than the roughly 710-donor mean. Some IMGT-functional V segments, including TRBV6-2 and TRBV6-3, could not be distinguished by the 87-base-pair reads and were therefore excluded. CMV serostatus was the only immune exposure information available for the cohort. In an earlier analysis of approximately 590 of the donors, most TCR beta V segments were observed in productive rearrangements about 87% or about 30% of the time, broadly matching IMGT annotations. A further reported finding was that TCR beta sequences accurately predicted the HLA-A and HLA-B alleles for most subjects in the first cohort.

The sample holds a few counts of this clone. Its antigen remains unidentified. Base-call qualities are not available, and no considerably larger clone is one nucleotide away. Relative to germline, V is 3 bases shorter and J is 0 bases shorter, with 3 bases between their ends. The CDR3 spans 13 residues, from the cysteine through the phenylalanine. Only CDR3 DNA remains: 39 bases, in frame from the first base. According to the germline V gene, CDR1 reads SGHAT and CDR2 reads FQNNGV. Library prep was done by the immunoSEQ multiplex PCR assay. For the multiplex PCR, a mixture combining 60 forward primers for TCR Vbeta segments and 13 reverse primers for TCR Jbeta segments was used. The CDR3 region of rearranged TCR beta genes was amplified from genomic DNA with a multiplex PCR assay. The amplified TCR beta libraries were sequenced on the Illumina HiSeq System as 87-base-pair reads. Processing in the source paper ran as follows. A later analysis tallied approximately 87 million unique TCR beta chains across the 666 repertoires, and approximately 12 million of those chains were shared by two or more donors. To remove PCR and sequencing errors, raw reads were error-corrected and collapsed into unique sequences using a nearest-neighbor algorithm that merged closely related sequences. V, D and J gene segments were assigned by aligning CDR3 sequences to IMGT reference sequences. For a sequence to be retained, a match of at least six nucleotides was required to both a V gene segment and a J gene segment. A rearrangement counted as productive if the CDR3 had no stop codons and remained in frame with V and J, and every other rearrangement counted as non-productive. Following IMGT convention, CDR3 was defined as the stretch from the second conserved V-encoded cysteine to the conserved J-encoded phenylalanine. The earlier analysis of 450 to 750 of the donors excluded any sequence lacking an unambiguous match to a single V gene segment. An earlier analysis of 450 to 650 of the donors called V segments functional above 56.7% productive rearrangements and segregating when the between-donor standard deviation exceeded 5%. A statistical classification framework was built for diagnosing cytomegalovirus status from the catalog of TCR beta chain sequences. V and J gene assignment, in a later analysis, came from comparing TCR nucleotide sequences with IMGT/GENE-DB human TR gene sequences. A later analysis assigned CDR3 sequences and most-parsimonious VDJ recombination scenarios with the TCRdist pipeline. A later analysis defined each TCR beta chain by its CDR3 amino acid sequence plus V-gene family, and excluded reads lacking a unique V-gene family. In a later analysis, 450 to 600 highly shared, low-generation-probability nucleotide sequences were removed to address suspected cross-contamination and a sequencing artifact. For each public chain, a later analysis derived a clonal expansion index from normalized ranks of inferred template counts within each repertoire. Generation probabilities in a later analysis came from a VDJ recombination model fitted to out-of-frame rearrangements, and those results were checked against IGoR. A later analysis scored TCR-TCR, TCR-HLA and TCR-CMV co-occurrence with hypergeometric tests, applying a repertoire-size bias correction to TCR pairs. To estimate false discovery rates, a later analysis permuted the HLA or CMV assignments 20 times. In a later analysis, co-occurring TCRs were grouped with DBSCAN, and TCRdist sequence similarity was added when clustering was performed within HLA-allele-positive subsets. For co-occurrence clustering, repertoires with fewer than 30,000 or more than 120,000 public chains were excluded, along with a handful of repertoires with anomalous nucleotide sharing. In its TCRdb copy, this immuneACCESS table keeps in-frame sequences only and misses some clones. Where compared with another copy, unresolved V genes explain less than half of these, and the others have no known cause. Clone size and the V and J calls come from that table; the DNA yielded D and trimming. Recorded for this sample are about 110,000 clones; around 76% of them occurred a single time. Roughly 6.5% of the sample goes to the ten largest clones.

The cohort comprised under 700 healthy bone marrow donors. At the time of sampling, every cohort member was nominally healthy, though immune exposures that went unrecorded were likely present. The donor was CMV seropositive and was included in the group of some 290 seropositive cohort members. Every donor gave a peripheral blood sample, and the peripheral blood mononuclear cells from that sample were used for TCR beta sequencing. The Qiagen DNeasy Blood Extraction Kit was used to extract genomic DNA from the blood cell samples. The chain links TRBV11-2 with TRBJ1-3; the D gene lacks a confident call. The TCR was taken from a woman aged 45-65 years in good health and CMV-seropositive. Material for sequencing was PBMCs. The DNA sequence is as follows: TGTGCCAGCAGCTTCAACTCTGGAAACACCATATATTTT. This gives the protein CASSFNSGNTIYF.